The rows below give T cell receptor beta chains drawn from one sample of a study of OX40 agonist ivuxolimab in advanced cancers. Some clones are missing from TCRdb's copy, which holds only in-frame ones; the method was immunoSEQ multiplex PCR. This sample has under 25,000 clones, with about 80% found just once. The starting material was CD4+ or CD8+ T cells sorted from blood, obtained in a trial of the OX40 agonist ivuxolimab. Receptors originate from an adult with an advanced solid tumor such as melanoma, head and neck, liver or kidney cancer. Each CDR3 is given with its conserved first and last residue. A D gene is named only where the DNA matches it firmly. Not every row has a clone size; where given, it reads once, few, many or a size class.

size: medium-sized; D: -; V: TRBV6-5; J: TRBJ2-5; DNA: TGTGCCAGCAGTTACGGAGGCACCGGAGGAGAGACCCAGTACTTC; CDR3: CASSYGGTGGETQYF
size: -; D: -; V: TRBV6-5; J: TRBJ1-2; DNA: TGTGCCAGCAGTTACGGGGGCTCCTATGGCTACACCTTC; CDR3: CASSYGGSYGYTF
size: -; D: -; V: TRBV4-2; J: TRBJ2-4; DNA: TGTGCCAGCAGCCCCGGGACGGGAAACATTCAGTACTTC; CDR3: CASSPGTGNIQYF
size: -; D: TRBD2; V: TRBV6-5; J: TRBJ2-5; DNA: TGTGCCAGCAGTTTTAGCGGGTCCCAAGAGACCCAGTACTTC; CDR3: CASSFSGSQETQYF
size: -; D: TRBD2; V: TRBV28; J: TRBJ2-3; DNA: TGTGCCAGCAGTTTACTAGCGGGAGGGTCAGATACGCAGTATTTT; CDR3: CASSLLAGGSDTQYF
size: -; D: -; V: TRBV5-4; J: TRBJ2-7; DNA: TGTGCCAGCAGCCTCAAGGGCCATTACGAGCAGTACTTC; CDR3: CASSLKGHYEQYF
size: -; D: -; V: TRBV19; J: TRBJ2-7; DNA: TGTGCCAGTAGTTTTGGGATCTCCTACGAGCAGTACTTC; CDR3: CASSFGISYEQYF
size: -; D: -; V: TRBV15; J: TRBJ1-6; DNA: TGTGCCACCAGCAGACGCCGCCAGGGGAATTCACCCCTCCACTTT; CDR3: CATSRRRQGNSPLHF
size: -; D: TRBD2; V: TRBV7-9; J: TRBJ2-3; DNA: TGTGCCAGCAGCTTAGTGCGGGGGTACACAGATACGCAGTATTTT; CDR3: CASSLVRGYTDTQYF
size: -; D: -; V: TRBV27; J: TRBJ2-7; DNA: TGTGCCAGCAGTTACTTCGCGGGCTACGAGCAGTACTTC; CDR3: CASSYFAGYEQYF
size: -; D: -; V: TRBV5-1; J: TRBJ2-3; DNA: TGCGCCAGCAGCTTGGAGGCAGCGTTCACAGATACGCAGTATTTT; CDR3: CASSLEAAFTDTQYF
size: -; D: -; V: TRBV21-1; J: TRBJ1-1; DNA: TGTGCCAGCAGCAAAGGGGGGGTAGATTTGGGCACTGAAGCTTTCTTT; CDR3: CASSKGGVDLGTEAFF
size: -; D: -; V: TRBV4-1; J: TRBJ2-7; DNA: TGCGCCAGCAGCCGCGACCGTGATTACTACGAGCAGTACTTC; CDR3: CASSRDRDYYEQYF
size: -; D: TRBD2; V: TRBV28; J: TRBJ2-1; DNA: TGTGCCAGCAGTTCCCGACTAGCGCACAATGAGCAGTTCTTC; CDR3: CASSSRLAHNEQFF
size: -; D: -; V: TRBV7-9; J: TRBJ2-7; DNA: TGTGCCAGCAGCCCCCCGGGACAAACCTACGAGCAGTACTTC; CDR3: CASSPPGQTYEQYF
size: -; D: -; V: TRBV7-8; J: TRBJ1-4; DNA: TGTGCCAGCAGCTCGCTGGGGACTACGGGCGAAAAACTGTTTTTT; CDR3: CASSSLGTTGEKLFF
size: -; D: TRBD1; V: TRBV29-1; J: TRBJ1-1; DNA: TGCAGCGTTACAGGGGGCGGTGAAGCTTTCTTT; CDR3: CSVTGGGEAFF
size: -; D: TRBD2; V: TRBV4-2; J: TRBJ2-3; DNA: TGTGCCAGCAGCCGGGGTACGTTGCGGGAGTTTGAAGATACGCAGTATTTT; CDR3: CASSRGTLREFEDTQYF
size: -; D: -; V: TRBV30; J: TRBJ2-2; DNA: TGTGCCTGGAGTGTAACAGGCGGGGAGCTGTTTTTT; CDR3: CAWSVTGGELFF
size: few; D: TRBD2; V: TRBV18; J: TRBJ2-1; DNA: TGTGCCAGCTCCCTCGACAGGGGGCGCGGACTAGCGGGGTATAATGAGCAGTTCTTC; CDR3: CASSLDRGRGLAGYNEQFF
size: -; D: -; V: TRBV4-2; J: TRBJ2-1; DNA: TGTGCCAGCAGCCAAGTCGGAACCTACAATGAGCAGTTCTTC; CDR3: CASSQVGTYNEQFF
size: -; D: -; V: TRBV11-2; J: TRBJ1-1; DNA: TGTGCCAGCAGGGATGGAGGGTTGAACACTGAAGCTTTCTTT; CDR3: CASRDGGLNTEAFF
size: once; D: TRBD2; V: TRBV27; J: TRBJ2-3; DNA: TGTGCCAGCAGTTTCCCCCCAGCGGGGCCCACAGATACGCAGTATTTT; CDR3: CASSFPPAGPTDTQYF
size: once; D: TRBD2; V: TRBV30; J: TRBJ2-5; DNA: TGTGCCTGGTCCGGGACTAGCGGGAGAGACCAAGAGACCCAGTACTTC; CDR3: CAWSGTSGRDQETQYF
size: -; D: -; V: TRBV9; J: TRBJ2-2; DNA: TGTGCCAGCAGCGTAGGAATTGCGAACACCGGGGAGCTGTTTTTT; CDR3: CASSVGIANTGELFF
size: -; D: TRBD1; V: TRBV6-4; J: TRBJ2-2; DNA: TGTGCCAGCAGTGGAGGACAGGAGAACACCGGGGAGCTGTTTTTT; CDR3: CASSGGQENTGELFF
size: once; D: -; V: TRBV4-3; J: TRBJ1-2; DNA: TGCGCCAGCAGCCAAGGAAGGGGAGGCTATGGCTACACCTTC; CDR3: CASSQGRGGYGYTF
size: -; D: TRBD1; V: TRBV28; J: TRBJ1-1; DNA: TGTGCCAGCAGTTTGGAGGGGGCGCGTACTGAAGCTTTCTTT; CDR3: CASSLEGARTEAFF
size: few; D: TRBD1; V: TRBV4-1; J: TRBJ2-7; DNA: TGCGCCAGCAGCCAAGATTGGACAGGGAGTACCTACGAGCAGTACTTC; CDR3: CASSQDWTGSTYEQYF
size: -; D: -; V: TRBV6-5; J: TRBJ2-2; DNA: TGTGCCAGCAAAGACAGGTCCAACACCGGGGAGCTGTTTTTT; CDR3: CASKDRSNTGELFF
size: -; D: -; V: TRBV7-2; J: TRBJ1-5; DNA: TGTGCCAGCAGCCCCGGGACACTCAATCAGCCCCAGCATTTT; CDR3: CASSPGTLNQPQHF
size: -; D: -; V: TRBV28; J: TRBJ2-3; DNA: TGTGCCAGCAGTTTCGTAGCGGGCACAGATACGCAGTATTTT; CDR3: CASSFVAGTDTQYF
size: -; D: -; V: TRBV9; J: TRBJ2-1; DNA: TGTGCCGGCAGCGTAACGGGAAACAGGGACGATGAGCAGTTCTTC; CDR3: CAGSVTGNRDDEQFF
size: -; D: TRBD1; V: TRBV28; J: TRBJ1-5; DNA: TGTGCCAGCAGTTTTCCGGACAGGGTGAGCAATCAGCCCCAGCATTTT; CDR3: CASSFPDRVSNQPQHF
size: -; D: TRBD1; V: TRBV28; J: TRBJ1-2; DNA: TGTGCCAGCAGTCTGCAGGGGGTCTATGGCTACACCTTC; CDR3: CASSLQGVYGYTF
size: -; D: -; V: TRBV28; J: TRBJ2-7; DNA: TGTGCCAGCAGTTTATGGGCCGACTCCTACGAGCAGTACTTC; CDR3: CASSLWADSYEQYF
size: few; D: -; V: TRBV19; J: TRBJ1-1; DNA: TGTGCCACCGGGACCGCGAACACTGAAGCTTTCTTT; CDR3: CATGTANTEAFF
size: -; D: -; V: TRBV4-2; J: TRBJ2-1; DNA: TGTGCCAGCAGCCCTCCGGGACTGCAAGGGGATGAGCAGTTCTTC; CDR3: CASSPPGLQGDEQFF
size: -; D: TRBD2; V: TRBV7-9; J: TRBJ2-1; DNA: TGTGCCAGCAGCTTAGTTCCTAGCGGGGACCACAATGAGCAGTTCTTC; CDR3: CASSLVPSGDHNEQFF
size: -; D: -; V: TRBV7-9; J: TRBJ1-1; DNA: TGTGCCAGCAGCTCAACGAGCTACCGGAACAGTGTGAACACTGAAGCTTTCTTT; CDR3: CASSSTSYRNSVNTEAFF
size: -; D: -; V: TRBV21-1; J: TRBJ1-5; DNA: TGTGCCAGCAGCAAACTGACTGAGGGGGGAGGGCCCCAGCATTTT; CDR3: CASSKLTEGGGPQHF
size: -; D: -; V: TRBV5-6; J: TRBJ2-1; DNA: TGTGCCAGCAGCTCAGGCAGCTACTCTGAGCAGTTCTTC; CDR3: CASSSGSYSEQFF
size: few; D: TRBD1; V: TRBV6-6; J: TRBJ1-5; DNA: TGTGCCAGCAGTTACTCGAGGCAGGGGGCCAGTCAGCCCCAGCATTTT; CDR3: CASSYSRQGASQPQHF
size: -; D: -; V: TRBV7-9; J: TRBJ2-5; DNA: TGTGCCAGCAGCCTTGCGGGATTCGGGGAGACCCAGTACTTC; CDR3: CASSLAGFGETQYF
size: once; D: -; V: TRBV6-5; J: TRBJ2-5; DNA: TGTGCCAGCAGTTACGCCCGGTCGGGGGAGACCCAGTACTTC; CDR3: CASSYARSGETQYF
size: -; D: -; V: TRBV7-8; J: TRBJ1-5; DNA: TGTGCCAGCAGCCCCGGGGATTCTTATCAGCCCCAGCATTTT; CDR3: CASSPGDSYQPQHF
size: -; D: -; V: TRBV7-8; J: TRBJ2-5; DNA: TGTGCCAGCAGCTCCCTTAGCGGCAGGGACGAGACCCAGTACTTC; CDR3: CASSSLSGRDETQYF
size: -; D: -; V: TRBV11-1; J: TRBJ1-2; DNA: TGTGCCAGCAGCTTAGCAGGGGACCACGTCGATGGCTACACCTTC; CDR3: CASSLAGDHVDGYTF
size: -; D: TRBD2; V: TRBV30; J: TRBJ2-2; DNA: TGTGCCTGTGATGGGACTAGCGGGAGGGTACCGAACACCGGGGAGCTGTTTTTT; CDR3: CACDGTSGRVPNTGELFF
size: few; D: -; V: TRBV27; J: TRBJ2-2; DNA: TGTGCCAGCAATGGTAGGGCCGGGGAGCTGTTTTTT; CDR3: CASNGRAGELFF
size: -; D: -; V: TRBV14; J: TRBJ2-7; DNA: TGTGCCAGCAGCCTCGTGGCCCACTCCTACGAGCAGTACTTC; CDR3: CASSLVAHSYEQYF
size: -; D: -; V: TRBV2; J: TRBJ2-2; DNA: TGTGCCAGCAGTACGACCAGGGTTGGGCACGGGGAGCTGTTTTTT; CDR3: CASSTTRVGHGELFF
size: -; D: -; V: TRBV7-8; J: TRBJ2-2; DNA: TGTGCCAGCAGCTTAGGTCAGGGGCTGTTTTTT; CDR3: CASSLGQGLFF
size: few; D: -; V: TRBV7-3; J: TRBJ2-7; DNA: TGTGCCAGCAGCCCCGAGTACGGCTACGAGCAGTACTTC; CDR3: CASSPEYGYEQYF